Only one count was recorded for the clone carrying this TCR beta chain. The ends were cut back, 6 bases at V and 6 bases at J, with 18 bases in the middle. From germline, CDR1 is MDHEN and CDR2 SYDVKM. The CDR3 is 15 amino acids. This sample is drawn from a study of blood T cell repertoires in COVID-19. About the research overall: Acute and convalescent COVID-19 specimens originated in the United States, Italy and Spain.

Measured with immunoSEQ multiplex PCR; TCRdb has only the in-frame clones, and not every one. The sample includes roughly 220,000 clones, around three quarters of them seen just once. This chain uses TRBV28 with TRBJ1-5, with D possibly TRBD1 on 6 matching bases. The sample was peripheral blood. The clonotype originates from a woman in her seventies with acute or convalescent COVID-19. The CDR3: CASSPLGGRLQPQHF. The CDR3 bases are TGTGCCAGCAGCCCCCTCGGGGGGCGTCTTCAGCCCCAGCATTTT.